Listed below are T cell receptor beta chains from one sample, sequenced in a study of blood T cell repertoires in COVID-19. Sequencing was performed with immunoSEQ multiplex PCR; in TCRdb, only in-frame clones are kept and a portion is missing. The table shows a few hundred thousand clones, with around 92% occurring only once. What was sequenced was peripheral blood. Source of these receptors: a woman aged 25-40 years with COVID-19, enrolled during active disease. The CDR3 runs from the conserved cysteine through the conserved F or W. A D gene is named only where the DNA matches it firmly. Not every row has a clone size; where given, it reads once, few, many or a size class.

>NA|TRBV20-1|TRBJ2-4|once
TGCAGTGCCTCAGAAGGGGCTAGCGAGTACTTC
CSASEGASEYF
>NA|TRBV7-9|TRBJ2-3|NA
TGTGCCAGCAGCTTACGGCTAGGGGGCACAGATACGCAGTATTTT
CASSLRLGGTDTQYF
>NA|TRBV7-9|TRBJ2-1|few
TGTGCCAGCAGTCCAGTGCTCAGCTCCTACAATGAGCAGTTCTTC
CASSPVLSSYNEQFF
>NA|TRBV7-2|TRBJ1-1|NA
TGTGCCAGCAGCAAGACAAACAGGGAAGGAACTGAAGCTTTCTTT
CASSKTNREGTEAFF
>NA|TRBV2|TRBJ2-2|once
TGTGCCAGCAGTTATACAGGGTCCGGGGAGCTGTTTTTT
CASSYTGSGELFF
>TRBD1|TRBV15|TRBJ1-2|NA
TGTGCCACCAGCAGAGATCGATCAGGGGGCGCGTATCCCACCTTC
CATSRDRSGGAYPTF
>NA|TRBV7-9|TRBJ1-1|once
TGTGCCAGCAGCTCAATTGCGGGGGACACTGAAGCTTTCTTT
CASSSIAGDTEAFF
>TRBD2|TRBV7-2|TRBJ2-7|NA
TGTGCCAGCAGCCTGGGACTAGCGGAGTACTACGAGCAGTACTTC
CASSLGLAEYYEQYF
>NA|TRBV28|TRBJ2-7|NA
TGTGCCAGCAGTTTATTTCCCGGGTATGGCGAGCAGTACTTC
CASSLFPGYGEQYF
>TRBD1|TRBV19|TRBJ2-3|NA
TGTGCCAGTAGTATAGATCGGACAGGGGGCCCAGATACGCAGTATTTT
CASSIDRTGGPDTQYF
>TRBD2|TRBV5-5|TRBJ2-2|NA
TGTGCCAGCACCCTGATGCTAGCGGCGACGAACACCGGGGAGCTGTTTTTT
CASTLMLAATNTGELFF
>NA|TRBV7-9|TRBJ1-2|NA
TGTGCCAGCAGCTTAGCGTCTTACTATGGCTACACCTTC
CASSLASYYGYTF
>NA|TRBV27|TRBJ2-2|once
TGTGCCAGCAGTTTCTTAGGGGCGAACACCGGGGAGCTGTTTTTT
CASSFLGANTGELFF
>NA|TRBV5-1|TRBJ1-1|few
TGCGCCAGCAGCTCCAGGGGACCCGACACTGAAGCTTTCTTT
CASSSRGPDTEAFF
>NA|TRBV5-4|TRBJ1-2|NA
TGTGCCAGCAGCCCCGATGAGCAGGGAATCGATGGCTACACCTTC
CASSPDEQGIDGYTF
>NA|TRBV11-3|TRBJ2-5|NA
TGTGCCAGCAGCCAATCCAGGCCGGGACACTGGGAGACCCAGTACTTC
CASSQSRPGHWETQYF
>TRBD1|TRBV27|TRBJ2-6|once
TGTGCCAGCAGTTTAGGGACAGGTCATTTCTTTGGGGCCAACGTCCTGACTTTC
CASSLGTGHFFGANVLTF
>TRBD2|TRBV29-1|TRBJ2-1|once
TGCAGCGTTGGAGGGCGGGAGGGCCTCTCCTACAATGAGCAGTTCTTC
CSVGGREGLSYNEQFF
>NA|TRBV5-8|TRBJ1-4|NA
TGTGCCAGCAGCTTGGAAGGGGCAACTAATGAAAAACTGTTTTTT
CASSLEGATNEKLFF
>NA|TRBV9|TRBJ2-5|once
TGTGCCAGCAGCGCAGGACACCCAGGAGAGACCCAGTACTTC
CASSAGHPGETQYF
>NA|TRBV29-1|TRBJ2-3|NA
TGCAGCGCTGGAGGGGAGATCCGTAGCACAGATACGCAGTATTTT
CSAGGEIRSTDTQYF
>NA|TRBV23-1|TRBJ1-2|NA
TGCGCCAGCAGTCATAGGCAGCGGACTAACTATGGCTACACCTTC
CASSHRQRTNYGYTF
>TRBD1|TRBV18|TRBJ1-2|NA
TGTGCCAGCTCACCCCCGGGACAGGGCGCCATCGTCTATGGCTACACCTTC
CASSPPGQGAIVYGYTF
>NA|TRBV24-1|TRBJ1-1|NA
TGTGCCACCAGTGATTTCCGCCGGTATCGGGGAGGAGGCACTGAAGCTTTCTTT
CATSDFRRYRGGGTEAFF
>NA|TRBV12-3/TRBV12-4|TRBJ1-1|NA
TGTGCCAGCTCTTTTACAGGGAACACTGAAGCTTTCTTT
CASSFTGNTEAFF
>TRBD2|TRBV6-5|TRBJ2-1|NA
TGTGCCAGCAGCAACGGACTAGCGGGAGCCTATGAGCAGTTCTTC
CASSNGLAGAYEQFF
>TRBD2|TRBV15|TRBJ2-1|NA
TGTGCCACCGACCAGGGACTAGCGGGCAATGAGCAGTTCTTC
CATDQGLAGNEQFF